Following are 13 T cell receptor beta chains from one sample sequenced in a study of T cell responses to AZD1222 COVID-19 vaccine. Using immunoSEQ multiplex PCR, the repertoire was profiled, and TCRdb retains in-frame clones only, with some absent. The profile covers about 120,000 clones, with less than 90% appearing a single time and 28% taken by the ten largest. This sample comprised peripheral blood, obtained on day 0 of AZD1222 vaccination. These receptor sequences come from an adult in good health.

The chain joins TRBV15 to TRBJ1-1; the D gene is possibly TRBD1 (6 bases). CDR1 and CDR2 from the germline V gene are LNHNV and YYDKDF (reference sequence). CDR3 length: 13 residues. V gave up 4 bases and J gave up 3 bases, with 9 bases separating them. CDR3 nucleotide sequence: TGTGCCACCAGCACATGGACAGACACTGAAGCTTTCTTT. It specifies CATSTWTDTEAFF. The whole variable domain, remainder taken from reference TRBV15 and TRBJ1-1, is DAMVIQNPRYQVTQFGKPVTLSCSQTLNHNVMYWYQQKSSQAPKLLFHYYDKDFNNEADTPDNFQSRRPNTSFCFLDIRSPGLGDTAMYLCATSTWTDTEAFFGQGTRLTVV.

The rearrangement joins TRBV5-1 to TRBJ2-5, with D possibly TRBD2 on 6 matching bases. The CDR3 length is 11 residues. Germline assignment: CDR1 SGHRS and CDR2 YFSETQ. The ends were cut back, 4 bases at V and 7 bases at J, with 8 bases in the middle. The CDR3 coding sequence is TGCGCCAGCAGCCTCGGGGGGACCCAGTACTTC. Amino acid sequence: CASSLGGTQYF.

The chain uses TRBV27 and TRBJ1-2, with TRBD1 identical over 7 bases. CDR3 size: 13 residues. Germline V gene data show CDR1 as MNHEY and CDR2 as SMNVEV (reference sequence). The ends lost 6 bases at V and 8 bases at J; junction bases unmatched: 9. CDR3 region: CASSARDSRGYTF. CDR3 in DNA: TGTGCCAGCAGCGCCCGGGACAGTCGGGGCTACACCTTC.

This rearrangement joins TRBV7-9 to TRBJ1-1; a possible D gene is TRBD1 (5 bases). Germline V gene lookup returns CDR1 SEHNR and CDR2 FQNEAQ (reference sequence). Trimming took off 1 base at V and 6 bases at J, with 18 bases between the two ends. The CDR3 is 16 amino acids. The CDR3 is CASSLGGTWRSAEAFF. In DNA form, the CDR3 reads TGTGCCAGCAGCTTAGGGGGGACGTGGAGGAGCGCTGAAGCTTTCTTT. The full variable domain, in which reference TRBV7-9 and TRBJ1-1 provide the parts outside the CDR3, is DTGVSQNPRHKITKRGQNVTFRCDPISEHNRLYWYRQTLGQGPEFLTYFQNEAQLEKSRLLSDRFSAERPKGSFSTLEIQRTEQGDSAMYLCASSLGGTWRSAEAFFGQGTRLTVV.

The rearrangement uses TRBV18 and TRBJ2-3; D not resolved. The CDR3 consists of 13 residues. Looked up from germline, CDR1 is KGHSH and CDR2 is LQKENI. Trimming removed 3 bases from V and 0 bases from J, with 4 bases in between. CDR3 nucleotide sequence: TGTGCCAGCTCACCCCTGAGCACAGATACGCAGTATTTT. It is translated as CASSPLSTDTQYF.

Written as DNA, the CDR3 is TGTGCCACCAGTGATGGGGGACAGAGCAATCAGCCCCAGCATTTT. This translates into CATSDGGQSNQPQHF. The chain is built from TRBV24-1 and TRBJ1-5; 7 bases map to TRBD1. The germline V gene has CDR1 KGHDR and CDR2 SFDVKD. The CDR3 length is 15 residues. Trimming cost V 3 bases and J 1 base; bases outside gene matches: 2.

This sequence joins TRBV29-1 and TRBJ2-1; D is perhaps TRBD2 (5 bases). V gave up 0 bases and J gave up 6 bases, with 12 bases separating them. Germline lookup yields CDR1 SQVTM and CDR2 ANQGSEA. This CDR3 spans 14 amino acids. Here the CDR3 DNA reads TGCAGCGTTGAAGAGTGGGCCCGGGGCAATGAGCAGTTCTTC. As protein: CSVEEWARGNEQFF.

The J gene is TRBJ1-3, the V gene TRBV5-1, with 9 bases identical to TRBD1. V lost 3 bases, J lost 2 bases, and 0 bases stayed unmatched. Germline assignment: CDR1 SGHRS and CDR2 YFSETQ. CDR3 length equals 14 residues. The CDR3: CASSWTGAGNTIYF. The CDR3 DNA reads TGCGCCAGCAGCTGGACAGGGGCTGGAAACACCATATATTTT.

The chain employs TRBV29-1 and TRBJ1-1; D may be TRBD1 (6 bases). Germline CDR1 is SQVTM and CDR2 is ANQGSEA. There are 13 residues in the CDR3. Deletions cut 7 bases from V and 2 bases from J, with 14 bases between. In DNA form, the CDR3 reads TGCAGCGCGATACAGGGCTTAAACACTGAAGCTTTCTTT. Protein product: CSAIQGLNTEAFF. The whole variable domain, remainder taken from reference TRBV29-1 and TRBJ1-1, is SAVISQKPSRDICQRGTSLTIQCQVDSQVTMMFWYRQQPGQSLTLIATANQGSEATYESGFVIDKFPISRPNLTFSTLTVSNMSPEDSSIYLCSAIQGLNTEAFFGQGTRLTVV.

J is TRBJ1-5 and V is TRBV2; D ambiguous. The CDR3 loop spans 12 amino acids. Germline CDR1 and CDR2: SNHLY and FYNNEI. Trimming shortened V by 1 base and J by 13 bases, and 11 bases separated the two germline ends. This CDR3 is CASSEGGRIQHF. CDR3 nucleotides: TGTGCCAGCAGTGAAGGAGGCAGAATACAGCATTTT. The variable domain in full, completed from reference TRBV2 and TRBJ1-5, reads EPEVTQTPSHQVTQMGQEVILRCVPISNHLYFYWYRQILGQKVEFLVSFYNNEISEKSEIFDDQFSVERPDGSNFTLKIRSTKLEDSAMYFCASSEGGRIQHFGDGTRLSIL.

The chain recombines TRBV5-1 with TRBJ2-7; TRBD2 agrees at 14 bases. The germline V gene encodes CDR1 SGHRS and CDR2 YFSETQ. The CDR3 has 18 amino acids. The V gene end was trimmed by 0 bases and the J gene end by 5 bases; junction bases not matched to a gene: 10. This chain's CDR3 is CASSLAGLAGEKDHEQYF. CDR3 sequence (DNA): TGCGCCAGCAGCTTGGCGGGACTAGCGGGGGAAAAAGACCACGAGCAGTACTTC.

V gene TRBV6-5 combines with J gene TRBJ1-6; D perhaps matches TRBD1 (6 bases). The V end lost 5 bases, the J end lost 8 bases, and 13 bases lay between the germline ends. CDR1 is MNHEY, CDR2 SVGAGI, per germline. CDR3 length equals 14 residues. Here the CDR3 DNA reads TGTGCCAGCAGTCCAGACAGGAGCGATTCACCCCTCCACTTT. Its translation is CASSPDRSDSPLHF.

The chain is built from TRBV6-5 and TRBJ1-2, with D possibly TRBD1 on 5 matching bases. Deletions cut 4 bases from V and 2 bases from J, with 5 bases between. Germline-derived CDR1 and CDR2 are MNHEY and SVGAGI. The CDR3 runs to 12 residues. The CDR3 DNA follows: TGTGCCAGCAGTTGGACAAACTATGGCTACACCTTC. Translation: CASSWTNYGYTF.